Listed here are 7 T cell receptor beta chains from one sample, sequenced in a study of cytomegalovirus exposure and HLA in healthy donors. 13 Jbeta primers and 60 Vbeta primers were used for the PCR. The table came from immunoSEQ multiplex PCR; TCRdb's copy has only in-frame clones and leaves some out. The data contain 90,000 to 120,000 clones, around 72% of them singletons. Sequenced material: PBMCs. The receptors here all came from a woman between 35 and 50 years old in good health and CMV-seropositive.

In this sample, this clone turned up a few times. This sequence joins TRBV7-9 and TRBJ2-7, with 11 bases aligning to TRBD1. V shed 8 bases, J shed 2 bases, and the junction held 2 bases outside the gene matches. The CDR3 length is 13 residues. Germline assignment: CDR1 SEHNR and CDR2 FQNEAQ (reference sequence). The chain's CDR3 is CASGTGGTYEQYF. CDR3 DNA: TGTGCCAGCGGGACAGGGGGAACCTACGAGCAGTACTTC.

This rearrangement joins TRBV6-5 to TRBJ2-7, with a tentative D call TRBD2 (6 bases). V was clipped by 6 bases and J by 4 bases, with 19 bases between them. This CDR3 spans 15 amino acids. Per germline, CDR1 MNHEY and CDR2 SVGAGI. The CDR3, as DNA: TGTGCCAGCAGCCAAGCTTGGAGGGGTATTTACGAGCAGTACTTC. The encoded protein is CASSQAWRGIYEQYF.

The chain has TRBV2 and TRBJ2-5; the match to TRBD2 covers 7 bases. The CDR3 consists of 14 residues. V was clipped by 2 bases and J by 2 bases; unmatched bases: 2. Germline CDR1 and CDR2: SNHLY and FYNNEI. CDR3 in amino acids: CASSEWRGQETQYF. CDR3 in DNA: TGTGCCAGCAGTGAATGGCGGGGGCAAGAGACCCAGTACTTC.

This chain links TRBV7-6 with TRBJ2-3; 9 bases fit TRBD2. Trimming took 5 bases from V and 5 from J; bases not matched to a gene: 5. The length of the CDR3 is 14 residues. Germline V gene sequence: CDR1 SGHVS, CDR2 FNYEAQ. This chain's CDR3 is CASSPAGGRDTQYF. For the CDR3, the DNA is TGTGCCAGCAGCCCAGCGGGGGGCAGAGATACGCAGTATTTT.

V is TRBV5-6 and J is TRBJ1-1, with 7 bases that match TRBD1. CDR1 and CDR2 (germline): SGHDT, YYEEEE. This CDR3 is built from 16 residues. The V gene end was trimmed by 1 base and the J gene end by 4 bases; junction bases not matched to a gene: 10. CDR3 residues: CASSLRAGGIGTEAFF. CDR3 sequence (DNA): TGTGCCAGCAGCTTGAGGGCAGGGGGTATCGGCACTGAAGCTTTCTTT.

The chain couples TRBV4-2 to TRBJ1-3; D uncertain. Trimming removed 0 bases at V and 2 bases at J, with 11 bases between. The CDR3 covers 16 residues. Germline CDR1 and CDR2: LGHNA and YNFKEQ. CDR3 amino acids: CASSQDPLPAGNTIYF. The CDR3 DNA sequence: TGTGCCAGCAGCCAAGATCCCTTACCAGCTGGAAACACCATATATTTT.

This clone was detected only once. The chain is built from TRBV1 and TRBJ2-7; the DNA was not compared with TRBD1, the D call given in the table. TRBV1 is given as a pseudogene. The CDR3 is 15 residues long. CDR3 region: CTSSQDPPGRYEQYF. CDR3 nucleotide sequence: TGCACCAGCAGCCAAGATCCTCCAGGTAGGTACGAGCAGTACTTC.